The 30 T cell receptor beta chains reported below all come from one sample, sequenced in a study of blood T cell repertoires in COVID-19. This table comes from immunoSEQ multiplex PCR, and its TCRdb copy is limited to in-frame clones, with some not included. The table includes under 250,000 clones, around nine tenths detected once. Sequencing input: peripheral blood. The receptors derive from a man between 60 and 75 years old who had recovered from COVID-19.

V and J are TRBV28 and TRBJ2-5; TRBD2 matches 8 bases. With V trimmed by 2 bases and J by 5 bases, 4 bases remained unmatched. CDR1 is MDHEN, CDR2 SYDVKM, per germline. The CDR3 contains 14 residues. In DNA, the CDR3 is TGTGCCAGCAGTTTAAGCGGGGGCGGTGAGACCCAGTACTTC. Its protein is CASSLSGGGETQYF.

This chain joins TRBV4-1 and TRBJ1-5; 9 nucleotides align to TRBD1. CDR1 MGHRA and CDR2 YSYEKL come from the germline V gene. The V segment lost 1 base and the J segment 7 bases; nucleotides outside the gene matches: 8. This CDR3 contains 16 residues. The CDR3 is CASSQGWDRADQPQHF. CDR3 DNA sequence: TGCGCCAGCAGCCAAGGGTGGGACAGGGCGGACCAGCCCCAGCATTTT.

The chain is built from TRBV7-2 and TRBJ2-6; a possible D gene is TRBD1 (6 bases). The CDR3 extends over 18 amino acids. V gave up 4 bases and J gave up 3 bases, with 19 bases separating them. The V gene's germline CDR1 is SGHTA and CDR2 FQGNSA. The CDR3 nucleotides read TGTGCCAGCAGCTCCCAGGGGAACCACGATATTGGGGCCAACGTCCTGACTTTC. Translation gives CASSSQGNHDIGANVLTF.

This chain uses TRBV10-3 with TRBJ1-3; D is unresolved. Germline-derived CDR1 and CDR2 are ENHRY and SYGVKD. This CDR3 has 14 residues. Trimming removed 3 bases from V and 0 bases from J, with 6 bases in between. The CDR3 DNA is TGTGCCATCAGTGACACAGTCTCTGGAAACACCATATATTTT. Translating it yields CAISDTVSGNTIYF.

The J gene is TRBJ2-5, the V gene TRBV4-2; tentative D call: TRBD2 (6 bases). The CDR3 length is 16 residues. V lost 4 bases and J lost 7, with 22 bases in between. Germline lookup yields CDR1 LGHNA and CDR2 YNFKEQ. This CDR3 is CASSPTGLSRGGTQYF. CDR3 DNA: TGTGCCAGCAGCCCTACTGGACTAAGTCGTGGGGGGACCCAGTACTTC.

The chain combines TRBV21-1 with TRBJ2-1; the table assigns TRBD2, which was not confirmed against the DNA. TRBV21-1 is a pseudogene. This CDR3 has 17 residues. The CDR3 region is CASSKGITSGRVNEQFF. The CDR3 DNA is TGTGCCAGCAGCAAAGGGATCACTAGCGGGAGAGTCAATGAGCAGTTCTTC.

The chain uses TRBV19 and TRBJ2-1; D call uncertain. This CDR3 comprises 13 residues. Trimming cost V 3 bases and J 7 bases, with 10 bases left between them. From germline, CDR1 is LNHDA and CDR2 SQIVND (reference sequence). The CDR3 here is CASSIGSGNEQFF. DNA of the CDR3: TGTGCCAGTAGTATCGGCTCAGGTAATGAGCAGTTCTTC.

This clone was seen a single time. The rearrangement links TRBV6-5 to TRBJ2-2, with D perhaps matching TRBD2 (5 bases). V dropped 7 bases and J dropped 2 bases, with 11 bases sitting between them. Per germline, CDR1 MNHEY and CDR2 SVGAGI. The CDR3 extends over 14 amino acids. As DNA, the CDR3 is TGTGCCAGCATCAAGAGCGGCAACACCGGGGAGCTGTTTTTT. Its protein is CASIKSGNTGELFF.

The chain has TRBV27 and TRBJ1-2, with 11 bases that match TRBD1. CDR1 and CDR2 (germline): MNHEY, SMNVEV (reference sequence). This CDR3 is 14 amino acids long. Trimming cost V 6 bases and J 7 bases; bases outside gene matches: 7. The CDR3 loop is CASRGTGTGGGYTF. The CDR3 DNA sequence: TGTGCCAGCAGGGGTACCGGGACAGGGGGTGGCTACACCTTC.

The CDR3 sequence is CASSLTSGSADTQYF. CDR3 in DNA: TGTGCCAGCAGCCTCACTAGCGGGAGCGCAGATACGCAGTATTTT. The V gene is TRBV4-2, the J gene TRBJ2-3, with 11 bases that match TRBD2. This CDR3 spans 15 amino acids. Germline V lookup: CDR1 LGHNA, CDR2 YNFKEQ. J gave up 4 bases and V 4 bases, and 4 bases lay outside the gene matches.

The chain carries TRBV12-5 and TRBJ1-1, with 7 bases matching TRBD1. V lost 5 bases, J lost 3 bases, and 12 bases stayed unmatched. The V gene's germline CDR1 is LGHNT and CDR2 FRNRAP. The CDR3 runs to 16 residues. The chain's CDR3 is CASGPDRTTRDTEAFF. DNA of the CDR3: TGTGCTAGTGGTCCGGACAGGACCACAAGGGACACTGAAGCTTTCTTT.

The chain joins TRBV18 to TRBJ1-6; weak D call: TRBD1 (5 bases). This CDR3 is 18 amino acids long. V was shortened by 6 bases and J by 0 bases, with 18 bases between the two germline ends. Per germline, CDR1 KGHSH and CDR2 LQKENI. The CDR3 spells CASSRGAGDGSYNSPLHF. The CDR3 nucleotides read TGTGCCAGCTCCCGCGGGGCGGGAGACGGCTCCTATAATTCACCCCTCCACTTT.

The chain couples TRBV27 to TRBJ1-4; D gene ambiguous. Germline V lookup: CDR1 MNHEY, CDR2 SMNVEV (reference sequence). This CDR3 spans 17 amino acids. Deletions cut 4 bases from V and 3 bases from J, with 18 bases between. CDR3 DNA: TGTGCCAGCAGTTCCACGCCTCTGAGAGCACCTAATGAAAAACTGTTTTTT. Its protein product is CASSSTPLRAPNEKLFF.

This chain uses TRBV2 with TRBJ2-7, with TRBD1 matching 7 bases. CDR1 is SNHLY, CDR2 FYNNEI, per germline. V lost 5 bases, J lost 5 bases, and 6 bases stayed unmatched. The CDR3 extends over 13 amino acids. The CDR3 loop is CASSSQGDNEQYF. In DNA, the CDR3 is TGTGCCAGCAGTTCTCAGGGGGACAACGAGCAGTACTTC.

CDR3 sequence (DNA): TGCGCCAGCAGCTTGGCCGGGGGGGCTGGCACTGAAGCTTTCTTT. Encoded protein: CASSLAGGAGTEAFF. The chain has TRBV5-1 and TRBJ1-1; possible D gene TRBD1, 6 bases. The V end lost 0 bases, the J end lost 4 bases, and 13 bases lay between the germline ends. Germline V gene lookup returns CDR1 SGHRS and CDR2 YFSETQ. This CDR3 has 15 residues.

This chain links TRBV5-3 with TRBJ1-1; D uncertain. TRBV5-3 counts as an open reading frame of uncertain function. The CDR3 covers 14 residues. The V gene lost 0 bases and the J gene lost 1 base, with 7 bases spanning the gap. This CDR3 reads CARSLGGRNTEAFF. CDR3 bases: TGTGCCAGAAGCTTGGGCGGCCGGAACACTGAAGCTTTCTTT.

This clone has at least ten counts. The J gene is TRBJ2-3, the V gene TRBV11-1, with D maybe TRBD2 (6 bases). The CDR3 spans 14 residues. Germline V CDR1 and CDR2: SGHAT, FQDESV (reference sequence). V lost 5 bases, J lost 2 bases, and 11 bases lay in between. Here the CDR3 DNA reads TGTGCCAGCAGCCTTGGGAGGTTCACAGATACGCAGTATTTT. This encodes CASSLGRFTDTQYF.

The rearrangement uses TRBV5-1 and TRBJ1-6; no definite D call. V lost 3 bases to trimming and J lost 7 bases, with 11 bases between them. CDR3 length: 14 amino acids. Per germline, CDR1 SGHRS and CDR2 YFSETQ. CDR3 sequence (DNA): TGCGCCAGCAGCTCCGAGGGAATAAATTCACCCCTCCACTTT. It codes for CASSSEGINSPLHF.

This clone was seen once. This chain connects TRBV28 to TRBJ1-2; unclear D gene. The V end was cut by 4 bases, the J end by 4 bases, with 16 bases between. This CDR3 comprises 15 residues. Germline values: CDR1 MDHEN, CDR2 SYDVKM. The CDR3 DNA sequence: TGTGCCAGCAGTTCCCCGGGTCTTTACTTCTATGGCTACACCTTC. This sequence encodes CASSSPGLYFYGYTF.

The chain joins TRBV15 to TRBJ2-5, with 9 bases identical to TRBD2. Germline trimming cut 1 base from V and 5 bases from J; bases unmatched to any gene: 14. Germline lookup yields CDR1 LNHNV and CDR2 YYDKDF (reference sequence). There are 18 residues in the CDR3. The CDR3 nucleotides read TGTGCCACCAGCAGAGCCATCGTTATTAGCGGGGGATTGGAGACCCAGTACTTC. This gives the protein CATSRAIVISGGLETQYF.

This clone appeared a single time. The chain links TRBV5-1 to TRBJ1-2; weak D call: TRBD1 (6 bases). V was shortened by 4 bases and J by 3 bases, with 16 bases between the two germline ends. CDR3 length: 15 residues. From germline, CDR1 is SGHRS and CDR2 YFSETQ. Written as DNA, the CDR3 is TGCGCCAGCAGCCCCTTGGGGGGGCGGGACTATGGCTACACCTTC. Protein: CASSPLGGRDYGYTF.

The chain joins TRBV7-9 to TRBJ1-5; D is perhaps TRBD1 (5 bases). V was clipped by 2 bases and J by 5 bases, with 16 bases between them. Germline CDR1 SEHNR, CDR2 FQNEAQ (reference sequence). This CDR3 is 16 amino acids long. Written as DNA, the CDR3 is TGTGCCAGCAGCTTAAGTGGGGCAGGTATATATCAGCCCCAGCATTTT. The encoded protein is CASSLSGAGIYQPQHF.

The CDR3 spells CASSPDRRYEQYF. The CDR3 nucleotides read TGTGCCAGCAGCCCCGACAGGAGGTACGAGCAGTACTTC. The genes are TRBV7-9 and TRBJ2-7, with D possibly matching TRBD1 (6 bases). Germline V lookup: CDR1 SEHNR, CDR2 FQNEAQ (reference sequence). V dropped 5 bases and J dropped 4 bases, with 12 bases sitting between them. This CDR3 is 13 amino acids long.

The V gene is TRBV6-5, the J gene TRBJ1-5; TRBD1 agrees at 7 bases. The J segment lost 6 bases and the V segment lost 8 bases, leaving 7 bases of the junction unmatched. Germline values: CDR1 MNHEY, CDR2 SVGAGI. The length of the CDR3 is 13 residues. The CDR3 nucleotides are TGTGCCAGCCTCGACAGGGCAGCTCAGCCCCAGCATTTT. This gives the protein CASLDRAAQPQHF.

The rearrangement links TRBV5-1 to TRBJ2-3; 8 nucleotides line up with TRBD1. Unmatched junction bases numbered 13, after V lost 4 bases and J lost 6 bases. Germline CDR1 SGHRS, CDR2 YFSETQ. This CDR3 has 16 residues. CDR3 region: CASSRSGQGDMDTQYF. The DNA for the CDR3 is TGCGCCAGCAGCCGCTCCGGACAGGGCGACATGGATACGCAGTATTTT.

The chain combines TRBV27 with TRBJ2-5, with D perhaps TRBD2 (6 bases). Germline-derived CDR1 and CDR2 are MNHEY and SMNVEV (reference sequence). Trimming shortened V by 5 bases and J by 5 bases, and 24 bases separated the two germline ends. This CDR3 has 17 amino acids. Here the CDR3 DNA reads TGTGCCAGCAGTCGAAGACTAGGGGTGGTGTTAAGGGAGACCCAGTACTTC. This sequence encodes CASSRRLGVVLRETQYF.

The V and J genes are TRBV19 and TRBJ2-3; TRBD1 might be the D (5 bases). With 6 bases removed from V and 4 bases from J, the gap between germline ends came to 14 bases. Germline V lookup: CDR1 LNHDA, CDR2 SQIVND (reference sequence). The CDR3 loop spans 14 amino acids. The CDR3 spells CASRYRKAPDTQYF. For the CDR3, the DNA is TGTGCCAGTAGATACAGGAAGGCCCCAGATACGCAGTATTTT.

The DNA for the CDR3 is TGTGCCAGCTCACAGGTCGGGAGGTCAGATACGCAGTATTTT. Its protein product is CASSQVGRSDTQYF. The V gene is TRBV18, the J gene TRBJ2-3; 7 bases map to TRBD2. V trimming: 4 bases; J trimming: 4 bases; junction bases outside the gene matches: 5. Germline assignment: CDR1 KGHSH and CDR2 LQKENI. The CDR3 sequence is 14 residues long.

The rearrangement uses TRBV3-1 (or the pseudogene TRBV3-2) and TRBJ2-1; the match to TRBD1 covers 9 bases. Germline V gives CDR1 LGHDT, CDR2 YNNKEL (reference sequence). This CDR3 has 16 residues. The J segment lost 6 bases and the V segment lost 1 base, leaving 7 bases of the junction unmatched. The CDR3 spells CASSQVQGASGNEQFF. The CDR3 coding sequence is TGTGCCAGCAGCCAAGTACAGGGGGCATCGGGCAATGAGCAGTTCTTC.

This rearrangement joins TRBV2 to TRBJ1-3; TRBD1 aligns across 8 bases. V dropped 4 bases and J dropped 2; count of bases not matched to a gene: 1. CDR1 SNHLY and CDR2 FYNNEI come from the germline V gene. The CDR3 contains 14 residues. CDR3 sequence reads: CASSGQGTGNTIYF. The CDR3 coding sequence is TGTGCCAGCAGTGGACAGGGGACTGGAAACACCATATATTTT.